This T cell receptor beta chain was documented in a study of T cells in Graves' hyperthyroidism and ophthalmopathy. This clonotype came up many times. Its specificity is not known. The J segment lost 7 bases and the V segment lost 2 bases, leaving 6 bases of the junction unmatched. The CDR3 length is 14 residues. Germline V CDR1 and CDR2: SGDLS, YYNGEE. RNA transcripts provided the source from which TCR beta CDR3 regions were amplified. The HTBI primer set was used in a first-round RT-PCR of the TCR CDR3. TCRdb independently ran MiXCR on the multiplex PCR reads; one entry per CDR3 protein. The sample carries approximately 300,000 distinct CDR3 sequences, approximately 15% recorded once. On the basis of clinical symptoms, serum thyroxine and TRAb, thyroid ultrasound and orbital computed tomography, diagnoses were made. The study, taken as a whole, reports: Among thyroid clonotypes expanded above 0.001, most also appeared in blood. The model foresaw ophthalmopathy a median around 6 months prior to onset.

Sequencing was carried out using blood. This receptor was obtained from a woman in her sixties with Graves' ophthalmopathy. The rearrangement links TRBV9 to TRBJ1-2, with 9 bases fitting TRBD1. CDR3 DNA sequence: TGTGCCAGCAGCGTTGGACAGGGGATTGGTGGCTACACCTTC. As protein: CASSVGQGIGGYTF.